These T cell receptor beta chains were read from a single sample in a study of blood T cell repertoires in COVID-19. Assay used: immunoSEQ multiplex PCR; TCRdb lists only in-frame clones, some missing. The table shows roughly 200,000 clones, with over 75% occurring only once. Material: peripheral blood. The receptors were gathered from a man in his 70s with active or convalescent COVID-19. CDR3s leave out the opening cysteine and the closing phenylalanine or tryptophan. Clone size is given for some rows only: seen once, a few or many times, or a class if the clone is expanded.

V gene: TRBV5-8; clone size: -; CDR3 protein: ASSLGQGTGELF
V gene: TRBV18; clone size: -; CDR3 protein: ASSPRQGLFRMYSNQPQH
V gene: TRBV18; clone size: once; CDR3 protein: ASSPEIAGDGNTIY
V gene: TRBV7-9; clone size: -; CDR3 protein: ASSHPGHLNLDTQY
V gene: TRBV11-2; clone size: -; CDR3 protein: ASSLGEADTQY
V gene: TRBV6-1; clone size: -; CDR3 protein: ASSEEVTRYYEQY
V gene: TRBV20-1; clone size: -; CDR3 protein: SVGPGVTQY
V gene: TRBV7-9; clone size: many; CDR3 protein: ASSPLSYEQY
V gene: TRBV7-9; clone size: -; CDR3 protein: ASRSSGSSYNEQF
V gene: TRBV6-5; clone size: once; CDR3 protein: ASSYSAGEFNQPQH
V gene: TRBV4-1; clone size: -; CDR3 protein: ASSQAAQSNYGYT
V gene: TRBV14; clone size: once; CDR3 protein: ASSGRQGALNTEAF
V gene: TRBV5-6; clone size: -; CDR3 protein: ASSNGGVDVRSYNSPLH
V gene: TRBV30; clone size: -; CDR3 protein: AWGLSLGSPNEKLF
V gene: TRBV5-1; clone size: once; CDR3 protein: ASSSDRPADEQY
V gene: TRBV19; clone size: -; CDR3 protein: ASRDRDNEQF